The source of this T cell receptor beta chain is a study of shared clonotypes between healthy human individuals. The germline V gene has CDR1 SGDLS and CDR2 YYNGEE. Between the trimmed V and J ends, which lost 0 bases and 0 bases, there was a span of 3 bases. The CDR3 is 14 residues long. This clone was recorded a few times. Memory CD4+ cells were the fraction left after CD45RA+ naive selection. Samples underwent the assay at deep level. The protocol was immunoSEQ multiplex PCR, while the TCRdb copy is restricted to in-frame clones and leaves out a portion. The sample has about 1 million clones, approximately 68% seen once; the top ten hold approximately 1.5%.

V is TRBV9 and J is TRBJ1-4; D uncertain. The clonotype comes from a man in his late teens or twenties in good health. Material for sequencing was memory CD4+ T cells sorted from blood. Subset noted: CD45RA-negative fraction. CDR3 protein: CASSVGTTNEKLFF. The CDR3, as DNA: TGTGCCAGCAGCGTAGGGACAACTAATGAAAAACTGTTTTTT. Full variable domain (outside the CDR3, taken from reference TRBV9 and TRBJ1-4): DSGVTQTPKHLITATGQRVTLRCSPRSGDLSVYWYQQSLDQGLQFLIQYYNGEERAKGNILERFSAQQFPDLHSELNLSSLELGDSALYFCASSVGTTNEKLFFGSGTQLSVL.